The rows below give T cell receptor beta chains drawn from one sample of a study of regulatory T cells in long-lasting Graves disease. TCRdb re-called the multiplex PCR reads with MiXCR, one entry per CDR3 protein. The sample contains about 560,000 distinct CDR3 sequences, around 16% of which appear only once. The sample was also linked to a second study, of T cells in Graves' hyperthyroidism and ophthalmopathy.

The starting material was peripheral blood mononuclear cells (PBMCs), obtained at new diagnosis, from a patient treated with antithyroid drugs. The receptors here all came from a man between 18 and 29 years old with Graves disease. The CDR3 runs from the conserved cysteine through the conserved F or W. Each record gives: V gene, D gene, J gene, CDR3 length, CDR3 protein. D genes are given only for firm matches.

v_gene: TRBV25-1
d_gene: TRBD1
j_gene: TRBJ2-6
len: 17
CDR3aa: CASRPDRGLEGANVLTF

v_gene: TRBV20-1
d_gene: .
j_gene: TRBJ2-7
len: 15
CDR3aa: CSARVARGSSYEQYF

v_gene: TRBV5-1
d_gene: TRBD2
j_gene: TRBJ2-7
len: 16
CDR3aa: CASSLGLAGGLPEQYF

v_gene: TRBV20-1
d_gene: .
j_gene: TRBJ2-3
len: 13
CDR3aa: CSAIPGRGDTQYF

v_gene: TRBV6-2/TRBV6-3
d_gene: .
j_gene: TRBJ2-7
len: 14
CDR3aa: CASSPSGISYEQYF

v_gene: TRBV6-2/TRBV6-3
d_gene: .
j_gene: TRBJ2-7
len: 13
CDR3aa: CASSWTDQYEQYF

v_gene: TRBV20-1
d_gene: TRBD2
j_gene: TRBJ2-3
len: 15
CDR3aa: CSARVAGTSTDTQYF

v_gene: TRBV15
d_gene: TRBD2
j_gene: TRBJ2-1
len: 16
CDR3aa: CATSRGWASGYNEQFF

v_gene: TRBV3-1
d_gene: .
j_gene: TRBJ1-6
len: 18
CDR3aa: CASSQAGSFIGLNSPLHF

v_gene: TRBV20-1
d_gene: .
j_gene: TRBJ2-1
len: 15
CDR3aa: CSARGWGPRSDEQFF

v_gene: TRBV4-2
d_gene: .
j_gene: TRBJ2-6
len: 16
CDR3aa: CASSHGGFSGANVLTF

v_gene: TRBV19
d_gene: .
j_gene: TRBJ2-3
len: 14
CDR3aa: CASSMTSATPTQYF

v_gene: TRBV15
d_gene: .
j_gene: TRBJ1-1
len: 13
CDR3aa: CATSRVRRAEAFF

v_gene: TRBV18
d_gene: TRBD1
j_gene: TRBJ1-3
len: 15
CDR3aa: CASSSQGVSGNTIYF

v_gene: TRBV4-2
d_gene: .
j_gene: TRBJ2-7
len: 14
CDR3aa: CASSPRGGSYEQYF

v_gene: TRBV18
d_gene: .
j_gene: TRBJ1-4
len: 16
CDR3aa: CASSEDPGSANEKLVF

v_gene: TRBV2
d_gene: .
j_gene: TRBJ1-5
len: 12
CDR3aa: CASLGRRMPQHF

v_gene: TRBV24-1
d_gene: .
j_gene: TRBJ2-1
len: 17
CDR3aa: CATSARVGEASYNEQFF

v_gene: TRBV2
d_gene: TRBD2
j_gene: TRBJ2-5
len: 17
CDR3aa: CASSETLASGSLETQYF

v_gene: TRBV19
d_gene: .
j_gene: TRBJ1-1
len: 13
CDR3aa: CASSPRRYTEAFF

v_gene: TRBV30
d_gene: .
j_gene: TRBJ2-2
len: 13
CDR3aa: CAGPGLSPGELFF

v_gene: TRBV20-1
d_gene: .
j_gene: TRBJ2-1
len: 12
CDR3aa: CSARNIMAGLFF

v_gene: TRBV5-1
d_gene: TRBD2
j_gene: TRBJ2-1
len: 14
CDR3aa: CASSLDSGRGEQFF

v_gene: TRBV9
d_gene: .
j_gene: TRBJ1-1
len: 17
CDR3aa: CASSEGRDNRPNTEAFF

v_gene: TRBV30
d_gene: .
j_gene: TRBJ2-3
len: 14
CDR3aa: CAWSVGGLGDTQYF

v_gene: TRBV20-1
d_gene: .
j_gene: TRBJ1-3
len: 14
CDR3aa: CSARAATGGNTIYF

v_gene: TRBV3-1
d_gene: .
j_gene: TRBJ2-3
len: 19
CDR3aa: CASSQEGRDIPISTDTQYF

v_gene: TRBV19
d_gene: .
j_gene: TRBJ1-5
len: 15
CDR3aa: CASSIVWGSAQPQHF

v_gene: TRBV12-3/TRBV12-4
d_gene: TRBD1
j_gene: TRBJ2-2
len: 14
CDR3aa: CASSPQGGLGELFF

v_gene: TRBV5-8
d_gene: TRBD2
j_gene: TRBJ2-3
len: 17
CDR3aa: CASSAGTSGLGTDTQYF

v_gene: TRBV12-3/TRBV12-4
d_gene: .
j_gene: TRBJ1-2
len: 16
CDR3aa: CASSLLLDPTLYGYTF

v_gene: TRBV14
d_gene: .
j_gene: TRBJ1-2
len: 9
CDR3aa: CARTYGYTF

v_gene: TRBV12-3/TRBV12-4
d_gene: .
j_gene: TRBJ2-7
len: 14
CDR3aa: CASSRPGPGYEQYF

v_gene: TRBV6-1
d_gene: .
j_gene: TRBJ1-2
len: 15
CDR3aa: CATPTGNGGYDGYTF

v_gene: TRBV11-3
d_gene: TRBD2
j_gene: TRBJ2-1
len: 15
CDR3aa: CASSLSTSGYNEQFF

v_gene: TRBV19
d_gene: TRBD1
j_gene: TRBJ1-1
len: 15
CDR3aa: CASSRLRDRNTEAFF

v_gene: TRBV10-3
d_gene: .
j_gene: TRBJ1-4
len: 12
CDR3aa: CAISESVEKLFF

v_gene: TRBV30
d_gene: TRBD2
j_gene: TRBJ2-3
len: 16
CDR3aa: CAWSVGTSAHEDTQYF

v_gene: TRBV9
d_gene: TRBD1
j_gene: TRBJ2-7
len: 15
CDR3aa: CASSALRGPTYEQYF

v_gene: TRBV28
d_gene: .
j_gene: TRBJ2-1
len: 17
CDR3aa: CASSGSFGGMRENEQFF

v_gene: TRBV3-1
d_gene: .
j_gene: TRBJ1-2
len: 16
CDR3aa: CASSQDWGASNYGYTF

v_gene: TRBV13
d_gene: .
j_gene: TRBJ1-6
len: 16
CDR3aa: CASNTRTVLYNSPLHF

v_gene: TRBV10-1
d_gene: .
j_gene: TRBJ1-3
len: 15
CDR3aa: CASSAEGDSGNTIYF

v_gene: TRBV27
d_gene: .
j_gene: TRBJ2-2
len: 17
CDR3aa: CASSLSHSGWGTGELFF

v_gene: TRBV7-9
d_gene: TRBD2
j_gene: TRBJ2-1
len: 15
CDR3aa: CASSLAGLADNEQFF